Listed below are T cell receptor beta chains from one sample, sequenced in a study of blood T cell repertoires in COVID-19. Here immunoSEQ multiplex PCR was the method, and the copy in TCRdb shows in-frame clones only, minus some. The data show about 69,000 clones, roughly 85% seen once. Sequenced material: peripheral blood. The receptors shown here come from a man older than 75 with acute or convalescent COVID-19. Each CDR3 is given with its conserved first and last residue. Fields, in order: clone size, V gene, D gene, J gene, CDR3 DNA, CDR3 protein. A D gene is named only where the DNA matches it firmly. Clone sizes are given selectively: once, few, many, or a class where the clone is expanded.

>once|TRBV27|-|TRBJ1-3
TGTGCCAGCGGGAGCGTTGCTGGAAACACCATATATTTT
CASGSVAGNTIYF
>-|TRBV6-5|TRBD2|TRBJ2-3
TGTGCCAGCAGTTACTCGGTCAGCGGGAGGGAGCATACGCAGTATTTT
CASSYSVSGREHTQYF
>-|TRBV18|TRBD2|TRBJ2-3
TGTGCCAGCTCACTCACTAGCGGGAGCACAGATACGCAGTATTTT
CASSLTSGSTDTQYF
>few|TRBV29-1|TRBD1|TRBJ1-2
TGCAGCGTCGGGGGACAGGGTAATGGCTACACCTTC
CSVGGQGNGYTF
>-|TRBV19|TRBD2|TRBJ2-3
TGTGCCAGTAGTATTGGCGGGAGCGTTTGGACAGATACGCAGTATTTT
CASSIGGSVWTDTQYF
>-|TRBV25-1|-|TRBJ1-3
TGTGCCAGCAGTGCATACGGAGGGACTGGAAACACCATATATTTT
CASSAYGGTGNTIYF
>-|TRBV12-5|TRBD1|TRBJ2-5
TGTGCTAGTGGTCCCGGGACAGGGAGGGAGACCCAGTACTTC
CASGPGTGRETQYF
>once|TRBV18|TRBD1|TRBJ1-3
TGTGCCAGCTCGCGACAGGGGGCCTCTGGAAACACCATATATTTT
CASSRQGASGNTIYF
>-|TRBV7-9|-|TRBJ1-3
TGTGCCAGCAGCCCGCCATCAGGGTTCCGGAACACCATATATTTT
CASSPPSGFRNTIYF
>-|TRBV19|TRBD2|TRBJ2-2
TGTGCCAGTAGTATAGAGAGAGGGCGGCTAGCGGGATACACCGGGGAGCTGTTTTTT
CASSIERGRLAGYTGELFF
>-|TRBV19|TRBD2|TRBJ2-7
TGTGCCAGTAGCCCGCTAGCGGGGGGAGATAAGCAGTACTTC
CASSPLAGGDKQYF
>-|TRBV19|-|TRBJ2-1
TGTGCCAGTAGTAGGCGGCAGGGGCCCTCCTACAATGAGCAGTTCTTC
CASSRRQGPSYNEQFF
>-|TRBV29-1|TRBD1|TRBJ2-5
TGCAGCGCCTCTGCTCGGACAGGGGGAGAGACCCAGTACTTC
CSASARTGGETQYF
>-|TRBV24-1|TRBD1|TRBJ1-5
TGTGCCACCGCGACAGGGGGAAATCAGCCCCAGCATTTT
CATATGGNQPQHF
>-|TRBV7-2|-|TRBJ1-2
TGTGCCAGCGCGTTCGCGGGGGAGAGTGGCTACACCTTC
CASAFAGESGYTF
>-|TRBV2|-|TRBJ1-6
TGTGCCAGCAGTGCCTTCTCCAGGAGGCACTTT
CASSAFSRRHF
>-|TRBV2|-|TRBJ1-1
TGTGCCAGCAGTGGGGAGGGCTTTGGGGCTGAAGCTTTCTTT
CASSGEGFGAEAFF
>-|TRBV27|TRBD1|TRBJ1-2
TGTGCCAGCAGGGAGACAGGGGGAGGCTATGGCTACACCTTC
CASRETGGGYGYTF
>-|TRBV19|TRBD1|TRBJ1-2
TGTGCCAGTAGTATTAGGGGACAGGGTCTTTTCTATGGCTACACCTTC
CASSIRGQGLFYGYTF
>-|TRBV4-2|TRBD1|TRBJ2-5
TGTGCCAGCAGCCAAGATGCGACAGGGACAGGGAGGGAGACCCAGTACTTC
CASSQDATGTGRETQYF
>-|TRBV30|-|TRBJ1-1
TGTGCCTCAGGGTATCGCACTGAAGCTTTCTTT
CASGYRTEAFF
>-|TRBV5-4|TRBD2|TRBJ2-7
TGTGCCAGCAGCTTCAGTCTAGCGGCCTCCTACGAGCAGTACTTC
CASSFSLAASYEQYF
>-|TRBV7-9|-|TRBJ1-2
TGTGCCAGCAGTTCTCCAGGAGGAGCTAACTATGGCTACACCTTC
CASSSPGGANYGYTF
>-|TRBV10-3|TRBD1|TRBJ2-1
TGTGCCACGGGGACAGGGGAATGGCAAGGGAATGAGCAGTTCTTC
CATGTGEWQGNEQFF
>-|TRBV10-1|-|TRBJ2-3
TGCGCCAGCAGTGAGGTCCTAGAGGATACGCAGTATTTT
CASSEVLEDTQYF
>-|TRBV9|-|TRBJ1-6
TGTGCCAGCAGCGCACCGGGTTCCTATAATTCACCCCTCCACTTT
CASSAPGSYNSPLHF
>-|TRBV12-3/TRBV12-4|-|TRBJ1-1
TGTGCCAGCAGTTTACCGCGGGCTGAAGCTTTCTTT
CASSLPRAEAFF
>-|TRBV11-3|-|TRBJ2-2
TGTGCCAGCAGCTCCCACAGGGATCGGACCGGGGAGCTGTTTTTT
CASSSHRDRTGELFF
>once|TRBV29-1|TRBD1|TRBJ1-5
TGCAGCGTTAGACAGGGGAGTCAGCCCCAGCATTTT
CSVRQGSQPQHF
>-|TRBV6-5|-|TRBJ2-7
TGTGCCAGCAGCCGGAGTGGCGGTGCCTACGAGCAGTACTTC
CASSRSGGAYEQYF
>-|TRBV10-3|-|TRBJ2-3
TGTGCCATCAGTGAGACAGCAGATACGCAGTATTTT
CAISETADTQYF
>-|TRBV4-1|TRBD2|TRBJ2-1
TGCGCCAGCAGCCAACAAACTAGCGGGATAAGAGATGAGCAGTTCTTC
CASSQQTSGIRDEQFF
>-|TRBV27|TRBD1|TRBJ2-7
TGTGCCAGCAGTTCTCAGACAGGGACCTACGAGCAGTACTTC
CASSSQTGTYEQYF
>-|TRBV5-4|-|TRBJ2-6
TGTGCCAGCAGCTTGGGAGCGTCTGGGGCCAACGTCCTGACTTTC
CASSLGASGANVLTF
>few|TRBV18|-|TRBJ1-5
TGTGCCAGCTCACCTGCGACAGAAGGCAATCAGCCCCAGCATTTT
CASSPATEGNQPQHF
>-|TRBV18|-|TRBJ1-1
TGTGCCAGCTCATCTAAGTTGAACACTGAAGCTTTCTTT
CASSSKLNTEAFF
>-|TRBV28|-|TRBJ1-5
TGTGCCAGCAGTTTCGGAGGACGGGATCAGCCCCAGCATTTT
CASSFGGRDQPQHF
>-|TRBV11-2|-|TRBJ1-1
TGTGCCAGCAGGAACAGGGAGAACACTGAAGCTTTCTTT
CASRNRENTEAFF
>-|TRBV4-2|TRBD1|TRBJ1-6
TGTGCCAGCAGCCAGGGACAGGACAATTCACCCCTCCACTTT
CASSQGQDNSPLHF
>-|TRBV6-5|-|TRBJ1-1
TGTGCCAGCAGGGGTATTAGGGGGACTGAAGCTTTCTTT
CASRGIRGTEAFF
>-|TRBV3-1/TRBV3-2|-|TRBJ1-5
TGTGCCAGCAGCCAAGCGTTAACAAATAGCAATCAGCCCCAGCATTTT
CASSQALTNSNQPQHF
>-|TRBV30|TRBD2|TRBJ2-5
TGTGCCTGGAGGCTAGCGGGACGGGAGACCCAGTACTTC
CAWRLAGRETQYF
>-|TRBV7-9|-|TRBJ2-7
TGTGCCAGCAGCTTCCAGCGGCGGCCGGGATACGAGCAGTACTTC
CASSFQRRPGYEQYF
>-|TRBV24-1|-|TRBJ1-5
TGTGCCACCAGTGGGAGCAGGGGCAATCAGCCCCAGCATTTT
CATSGSRGNQPQHF
>-|TRBV15|-|TRBJ2-7
TGTGCCACCAGCAGAGATCTTTCGGCTAGCGCGTACGAGCAGTACTTC
CATSRDLSASAYEQYF
>few|TRBV27|-|TRBJ2-1
TGTGCCAGCAGTCCACCCAACGCTCGGACAGCATCCAGCAATGAGCAGTTCTTC
CASSPPNARTASSNEQFF
>-|TRBV3-1/TRBV3-2|TRBD1|TRBJ2-7
TGTGCCAGCAGCCCGGGACAGGGCTACGAGCAGTACTTC
CASSPGQGYEQYF
>few|TRBV15|TRBD1|TRBJ2-7
TGTGCCACCAGCAGAGAGGGACAGGGTCCCGAGCAGTACTTC
CATSREGQGPEQYF
>once|TRBV29-1|TRBD1|TRBJ1-1
TGCAGCGTGACCCACGGGACAGTAACCACTGAAGCTTTCTTT
CSVTHGTVTTEAFF
>-|TRBV10-2|-|TRBJ1-5
TGCGCCAGCAGTGTTGGGGAGGCTCAGCCCCAGCATTTT
CASSVGEAQPQHF
>many|TRBV19|TRBD1|TRBJ1-4
TGTGCCAGTAGGGGACAGGCTGCAACTAATGAAAAACTGTTTTTT
CASRGQAATNEKLFF
>-|TRBV20-1|TRBD2|TRBJ2-5
TGCAGTGCTAGTCCGGGGGGAGAGACCCAGTACTTC
CSASPGGETQYF
>-|TRBV14|-|TRBJ1-2
TGTGCCAGCAGCCAAGCCGACATCCCCTATGGCTACACCTTC
CASSQADIPYGYTF
>-|TRBV6-5|TRBD1|TRBJ2-7
TGTGCCAGCACCGACATGAGACAGGGTCTGGCCGAGCAGTACTTC
CASTDMRQGLAEQYF
>-|TRBV5-1|-|TRBJ2-2
TGCGCCAGCAGCTTGCTAGCTTTCGCCGGGGAGCTGTTTTTT
CASSLLAFAGELFF
>few|TRBV9|TRBD1|TRBJ1-2
TGTGCCAGCAGCGTAGCGACAGGGGCGCACTATGGCTACACCTTC
CASSVATGAHYGYTF
>-|TRBV5-4|-|TRBJ2-3
TGTGCCAGCAGCTCGAGGGGGAGCACAGATACGCAGTATTTT
CASSSRGSTDTQYF